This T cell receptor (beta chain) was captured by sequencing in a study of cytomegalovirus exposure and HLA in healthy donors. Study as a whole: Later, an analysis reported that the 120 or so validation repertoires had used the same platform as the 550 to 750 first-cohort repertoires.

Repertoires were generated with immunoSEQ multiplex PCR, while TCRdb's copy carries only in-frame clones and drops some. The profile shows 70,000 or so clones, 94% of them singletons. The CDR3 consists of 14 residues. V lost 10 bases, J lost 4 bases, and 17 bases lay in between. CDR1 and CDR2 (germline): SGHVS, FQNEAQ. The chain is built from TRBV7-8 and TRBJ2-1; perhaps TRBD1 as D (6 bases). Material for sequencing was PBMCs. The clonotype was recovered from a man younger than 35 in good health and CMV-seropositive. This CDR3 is CATIWGPDYNEQFF. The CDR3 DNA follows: TGTGCCACAATATGGGGGCCTGATTACAATGAGCAGTTCTTC.